The 17 T cell receptor beta chains below come from one sample, sequenced in a study of spatial heterogeneity in lung cancer. General study points: It was found that expanded intratumoral alpha and beta TCR counts tracked tumor mutation counts.

Time point of the sample: sample taken at primary tumor resection. From the 5' RACE reads, TCRdb called clonotypes with MiXCR, one entry per CDR3 protein. The repertoire holds roughly 290 distinct CDR3 sequences, with about a fifth as singletons. These receptors have no identified antigens. Sequenced here: lung tumor tissue, sampled at surgery. These receptors originate from a male donor with early-stage non-small cell lung cancer.

By sample fraction, this clonotype is large (0.1 to 1%). The genes are TRBV10-3 and TRBJ2-7; perhaps TRBD1 as D (5 bases). Trimming removed 2 bases at V and 4 bases at J, with 33 bases between. Germline lookup yields CDR1 ENHRY and CDR2 SYGVKD. This CDR3 is built from 21 residues. CDR3 in DNA: TGTGCCATCAGTGAGAGACCTAATTTGGGGCAGACTTACCTTTCCCCTTACGAGCAGTACTTC. Its translation is CAISERPNLGQTYLSPYEQYF.

The J gene is TRBJ2-7, the V gene TRBV2; D perhaps matches TRBD2 (7 bases). Germline values: CDR1 SNHLY, CDR2 FYNNEI. This CDR3 is built from 12 residues. The DNA of the CDR3 is TGTGGCAGTCGCTCGGGGGGCGGGGAGCAGTACGTC. It is translated as CGSRSGGGEQYV.

By sample share, this clonotype is large (0.1 to 1%). The V gene is TRBV4-1, the J gene TRBJ2-3; D unresolved. The CDR3 loop spans 15 amino acids. Trimming took off 0 bases at V and 4 bases at J, with 11 bases between the two ends. CDR1 MGHRA and CDR2 YSYEKL come from the germline V gene. In DNA form, the CDR3 reads TGCGCCAGCAGCCAAGACCCGGATCCCGCAGATACGCAGTATTTT. Protein: CASSQDPDPADTQYF.

V usage is TRBV11-2 and J usage is TRBJ1-6; D remains unclear. The germline V and J ends were trimmed by 5 bases and 7 bases, with 0 bases remaining between them. The CDR3 spans 10 residues. The V gene's germline CDR1 is SGHAT and CDR2 FQNNGV. The CDR3 is CASSNSPLHF. The CDR3, as DNA: TGTGCCAGCAGCAATTCACCCCTCCACTTT.

This clonotype is labeled as medium-sized. V and J are TRBV20-1 and TRBJ2-3; D remains unclear. This CDR3 is 12 amino acids long. V was clipped by 5 bases and J by 7 bases, with 13 bases between them. Germline CDR1 reads DFQATT; CDR2 reads SNEGSKA (reference sequence). CDR3 in amino acids: CSAPTHSNTQYF. CDR3 nucleotides: TGCAGTGCTCCCACCCACTCTAATACGCAGTATTTT.

This clonotype is large by share. As DNA, the CDR3 is TGTGCCAGCAGTGCCCGGGTCTCGAACACCGGGGAGCTGTTTTTT. Its translation: CASSARVSNTGELFF. V gene TRBV27 combines with J gene TRBJ2-2; D ambiguous. V gave up 5 bases and J gave up 0 bases, with 10 bases separating them. CDR3 length: 15 amino acids. Germline V gene sequence: CDR1 MNHEY, CDR2 SMNVEV (reference sequence).

With respect to this clonotype: The CDR3 carries no conserved terminal phenylalanine or tryptophan, so it likely arises from a read error. The DNA is omitted, as the CDR3 cannot be located on it reliably, and the CDR3 follows TCRdb's listing. The gene calls are TRBV18 and TRBJ2-1; the table's D call TRBD2 went unverified against the DNA. CDR1 and CDR2 (germline): KGHSH, LQKENI. Both ends counted, the CDR3 spans 15 residues. CDR3 sequence: CARSLLAESGNEQGG.

By its share, this clonotype is medium-sized (0.01 to 0.1%). The V call is TRBV6-2 or TRBV6-3, the J call TRBJ2-2; 8 nucleotides align to TRBD1. CDR1 and CDR2 from the germline V gene are MNHEY and SVGEGT. J lost 5 bases, V lost 5 bases, and 10 bases had no gene match. This CDR3 comprises 16 residues. The CDR3: CASSNPGQGGTGELFF. The CDR3 DNA reads as TGTGCCAGCAGTAACCCCGGACAGGGTGGAACCGGGGAGCTGTTTTTT.

By frequency in the sample, this clonotype is large (0.1 to 1%). This chain connects TRBV3-1 to TRBJ2-1; 11 bases align to TRBD2. The CDR3 totals 17 residues. V lost 0 bases to trimming and J lost 1 base; unmatched junction nucleotides: 2. Germline-derived CDR1 and CDR2 are LGHDT and YNNKEL (reference sequence). CDR3 sequence reads: CASSQELAGVSYNEQFF. The CDR3 nucleotides read TGTGCCAGCAGCCAAGAACTAGCGGGGGTATCCTACAATGAGCAGTTCTTC.

This clonotype is large within its sample. The V call is TRBV28, the J call TRBJ2-7; no reliable D call. V lost 6 bases, J lost 0 bases, and 21 bases lay in between. CDR1 and CDR2 from the germline V gene are MDHEN and SYDVKM. The CDR3 has 17 amino acids. CDR3: CASSSPFTPGNSYEQYF. In DNA, the CDR3 is TGTGCCAGCAGCTCCCCTTTCACTCCGGGTAACTCCTACGAGCAGTACTTC.

J is TRBJ2-3 and V is TRBV3-1; 9 bases agree with TRBD2. CDR3 length: 15 amino acids. J gave up 4 bases and V 4 bases, and 6 bases lay outside the gene matches. Germline loops: CDR1 LGHDT, CDR2 YNNKEL (reference sequence). CDR3: CASSPLAGNSDTQYF. Here the CDR3 DNA reads TGTGCCAGCAGCCCTCTAGCGGGGAACTCAGATACGCAGTATTTT.

Concerning this clonotype itself: This likely comes from a read error, as the CDR3 has no conserved phenylalanine or tryptophan at its end. It is unclear where the CDR3 begins or ends on the DNA, so no DNA is shown, and the CDR3 is as TCRdb lists it. The V call is TRBV20-1, the J call TRBJ1-1; the table gives TRBD1 as D, unverified against the DNA. Germline assignment: CDR1 DFQATT and CDR2 SNEGSKA (reference sequence). Termini included, the CDR3 measures 14 amino acids. This CDR3 reads CSARATGAATEAVL.

In its sample, this clonotype is large. The CDR3 protein is CASSLDSNEQFF. CDR3 DNA: TGTGCCAGCAGCTTAGACAGCAATGAGCAGTTCTTC. V is TRBV7-9 and J is TRBJ2-1; no clear D. Germline CDR1 is SEHNR and CDR2 is FQNEAQ (reference sequence). Between the trimmed V and J ends, which lost 1 base and 6 bases, there was a span of 4 bases. The CDR3 contains 12 residues.

The rearrangement uses TRBV20-1 and TRBJ2-3; 9 bases align to TRBD2. V was clipped by 3 bases and J by 5 bases; unmatched bases: 6. The CDR3 is 14 amino acids. Germline CDR1 DFQATT, CDR2 SNEGSKA (reference sequence). CDR3 DNA sequence: TGCAGTGCTAGTCTAGCGGGACTTAGAGATACGCAGTATTTT. Translating gives CSASLAGLRDTQYF.

By sample fraction, this clonotype is large. This chain links TRBV7-8 with TRBJ2-2, with 9 bases identical to TRBD1. The CDR3 covers 16 residues. V shed 5 bases and J 0 bases; nucleotides not matched to a gene: 4. Germline CDR1 reads SGHVS; CDR2 reads FQNEAQ. In DNA, the CDR3 is TGTGCCAGCAGCCCTCGGACAGGGGCGAACACCGGGGAGCTGTTTTTT. The encoded protein is CASSPRTGANTGELFF.

By sample share, this clonotype is large. V is TRBV6-5 and J is TRBJ1-2, with a possible D match to TRBD1 (5 bases). V was shortened by 9 bases and J by 3 bases, with 11 bases between the two germline ends. CDR1 is MNHEY and CDR2 is SVGAGI in the germline V gene. The CDR3 runs to 12 residues. This CDR3 reads CASSTGDYGYTF. DNA for the CDR3: TGTGCCAGTTCGACGGGGGACTATGGCTACACCTTC.

This clonotype ranks as hyperexpanded. The chain joins TRBV28 to TRBJ2-7; TRBD1 matches 12 bases. The CDR3 spans 15 residues. V shed 6 bases and J 6 bases; nucleotides not matched to a gene: 9. CDR1 is MDHEN, CDR2 SYDVKM, per germline. The CDR3 coding sequence is TGTGCCAGCAGCCGACGGGGACAGGGGGCTACCGAGCAGTACTTC. Amino acids: CASSRRGQGATEQYF. Using reference TRBV28 and TRBJ2-7 for the parts outside the CDR3, the full variable domain is DVKVTQSSRYLVKRTGEKVFLECVQDMDHENMFWYRQDPGLGLRLIYFSYDVKMKEKGDIPEGYSVSREKKERFSLILESASTNQTSMYLCASSRRGQGATEQYFGPGTRLTVT.